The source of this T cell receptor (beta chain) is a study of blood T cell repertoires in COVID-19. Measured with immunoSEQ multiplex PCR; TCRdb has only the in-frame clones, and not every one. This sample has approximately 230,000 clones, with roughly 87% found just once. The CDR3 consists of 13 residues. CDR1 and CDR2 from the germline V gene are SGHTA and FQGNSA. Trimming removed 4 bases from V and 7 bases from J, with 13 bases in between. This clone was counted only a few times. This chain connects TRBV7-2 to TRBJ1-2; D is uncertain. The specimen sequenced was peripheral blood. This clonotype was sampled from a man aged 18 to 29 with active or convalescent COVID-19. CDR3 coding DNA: TGTGCCAGCAGCTCATCCCTATCGTCTGGCTACACCTTC. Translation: CASSSSLSSGYTF.